This TCR beta chain is from a study of shared clonotypes between healthy human individuals. Study details: Every donor yielded three CD4 naive, three CD4 memory, two CD8 naive and one CD8 memory plate.

The ends were cut back, 7 bases at V and 0 bases at J, with 9 bases in the middle. The CDR3 sequence is 14 residues long. Germline V lookup: CDR1 SGHVS, CDR2 FQNEAQ. Study-level findings and limits: Sampling covered blood only; tissue repertoires likely differ. Generally, naive subsets (rather than memory subsets) showed larger estimated richness.

Some clones are missing from TCRdb's copy, which holds only in-frame ones; the method was immunoSEQ multiplex PCR. The profile shows around 2.5 million clones, more than 85% of them singletons. The study drew all its donors from Caucasian adults living in Nashville, Tennessee. As to this clone: Its antigen is currently unknown.

The chain links TRBV7-8 to TRBJ2-2; D unresolved. The specimen was naive CD4+ T cells from PBMCs. Stated subset: CD45RA+ positively selected. This TCR came from a young man in good health. Some clones in this sample may be carry-over from other donors' samples. The CDR3 region has the DNA TGTGCCAGCACCCAGCTTGCGAACACCGGGGAGCTGTTTTTT. This translates into CASTQLANTGELFF.